These 18 T cell receptor beta chains share one sample of origin, sequenced in a study of CD8 T cells in Susac syndrome (dated by TCRdb to about 2019). To prepare the library, the immunoSEQ multiplex PCR assay was applied. RNA was extracted using the RNeasy kit, and roughly 0.5 to 1 microgram was reverse transcribed with random hexamers. TCRdb redid the processing of the public reads, applying fastp at Q25 and MiXCR, and retained in-frame beta chains. Under each unique CDR3 protein, matching rows form one entry showing the most common genes and DNA. For this sample there are more than 150,000 distinct CDR3 sequences; about 90% appear just once. Approximately 0.073% of the sample is taken by the ten largest. Source material: CD4+ T cells from PBMCs. The origin of the receptors is a human donor in good health.

CDR3 region: CASSLVPAGGGETQYF. CDR3 in DNA: TGCGCCAGCAGCTTGGTGCCCGCGGGGGGAGGAGAGACCCAGTACTTC. The chain joins TRBV5-1 to TRBJ2-5, with 8 positions matching TRBD2. Looked up from germline, CDR1 is SGHRS and CDR2 is YFSETQ. The CDR3 has 16 residues. With 0 bases clipped from V and 4 bases from J, the junction kept 8 bases outside the gene matches.

V is TRBV15 and J is TRBJ1-2, with 8 nucleotides matching TRBD1. This CDR3 spans 15 amino acids. The germline V gene has CDR1 LNHNV and CDR2 YYDKDF (reference sequence). Unmatched junction bases numbered 3, after V lost 2 bases and J lost 1 base. For the CDR3, the DNA is TGTGCCACCAGCAGACGACAGGGGATTAACTATGGCTACACCTTC. This sequence encodes CATSRRQGINYGYTF. Looking up the rest from reference TRBV15 and TRBJ1-2 gives the full variable domain: DAMVIQNPRYQVTQFGKPVTLSCSQTLNHNVMYWYQQKSSQAPKLLFHYYDKDFNNEADTPDNFQSRRPNTSFCFLDIRSPGLGDTAMYLCATSRRQGINYGYTFGSGTRLTVV.

J is TRBJ2-7 and V is TRBV12-3 or TRBV12-4; 7 bases map to TRBD1. The CDR3 contains 14 residues. J gave up 5 bases and V 7 bases, and 11 bases lay outside the gene matches. The CDR3 DNA reads as TGTGCCAGCACCCGGACAGGTTCACCGAACGAGCAGTACTTC. Protein: CASTRTGSPNEQYF.

This clonotype was recorded only once. V usage is TRBV30 and J usage is TRBJ2-1, with 7 bases that match TRBD2. The CDR3 runs 11 residues. In germline, CDR1 is GTSNPN, CDR2 SVGIG (reference sequence). Trimming at V came to 2 bases and at J to 8 bases, leaving 0 bases not matched to a gene. The CDR3 region is CAWSREDEQFF. CDR3 coding DNA: TGTGCCTGGAGTCGGGAGGATGAGCAGTTCTTC.

The rearrangement links TRBV5-6 to TRBJ1-1; 9 bases agree with TRBD1. Per the germline V gene, CDR1 is SGHDT and CDR2 is YYEEEE. The CDR3 is 16 residues long. With 2 bases clipped from V and 3 bases from J, the junction kept 8 bases outside the gene matches. This CDR3 reads CASSFDGTGYHTEAFF. CDR3 nucleotides: TGTGCCAGCAGCTTTGACGGGACAGGGTATCACACTGAAGCTTTCTTT.

The chain uses TRBV7-2 and TRBJ2-3; D is uncertain. Trimming left V 2 bases short and J 5 bases short, with 11 bases between. CDR1 SGHTA and CDR2 FQGNSA come from the germline V gene. The CDR3 consists of 14 residues. The CDR3: CASSLYSALDTQYF. CDR3 nucleotides: TGTGCCAGCAGCTTATATTCAGCGCTAGATACGCAGTATTTT. Full variable domain (remainder filled in from reference TRBV7-2 and TRBJ2-3): GAGVSQSPSNKVTEKGKDVELRCDPISGHTALYWYRQSLGQGLEFLIYFQGNSAPDKSGLPSDRFSAERTGGSVSTLTIQRTQQEDSAVYLCASSLYSALDTQYFGPGTRLTVL.

This chain uses TRBV4-3 with TRBJ1-6; TRBD1 is a possible D gene (5 bases). Germline V lookup: CDR1 LGHNA, CDR2 YSLEER. This CDR3 has 18 residues. V gave up 0 bases and J gave up 7 bases, with 19 bases separating them. The CDR3 nucleotides are TGCGCCAGCAGCCAAGAAATCGGAGGGGCCTCCTCGAATTCACCCCTCCACTTT. Translation: CASSQEIGGASSNSPLHF.

The sample holds a few counts of this clonotype. The rearrangement uses TRBV7-3 and TRBJ2-1, with 11 bases matching TRBD2. V lost 2 bases, J lost 8 bases, and 5 bases stayed unmatched. Germline lookup yields CDR1 SGHTA and CDR2 FQGTGA. The CDR3 runs 15 residues. DNA of the CDR3: TGTGCCAGCAGCTTAGGTCTAGCGGGAGGATATGAGCAGTTCTTC. Residues: CASSLGLAGGYEQFF.

The V and J genes are TRBV7-9 and TRBJ1-1; D is unclear. Germline lookup yields CDR1 SEHNR and CDR2 FQNEAQ (reference sequence). The germline V and J ends were trimmed by 1 base and 8 bases, with 5 bases remaining between them. This CDR3 region has 11 residues. CDR3 in amino acids: CASSLGREAFF. The CDR3 nucleotides read TGTGCCAGCAGCTTAGGCCGAGAAGCTTTCTTT.

The genes are TRBV7-9 and TRBJ1-2; D not resolved. Germline V gene sequence: CDR1 SEHNR, CDR2 FQNEAQ (reference sequence). Trimming removed 6 bases at V and 2 bases at J, with 16 bases between. CDR3 length: 15 amino acids. The CDR3 sequence: CASRRVGEGNYGYTF. In DNA, the CDR3 is TGTGCCAGCAGACGAGTAGGAGAAGGCAACTATGGCTACACCTTC. Drawing the rest from reference TRBV7-9 and TRBJ1-2, the complete variable domain is DTGVSQNPRHKITKRGQNVTFRCDPISEHNRLYWYRQTLGQGPEFLTYFQNEAQLEKSRLLSDRFSAERPKGSFSTLEIQRTEQGDSAMYLCASRRVGEGNYGYTFGSGTRLTVV.

The rearrangement joins TRBV28 to TRBJ1-3; possible D gene TRBD1, 5 bases. CDR1 and CDR2 (germline): MDHEN, SYDVKM. V dropped 5 bases and J dropped 4 bases, with 15 bases sitting between them. This CDR3 has 15 residues. The CDR3 spells CASSNTGRRGNTIYF. The CDR3 DNA follows: TGTGCCAGCAGTAACACAGGCCGACGAGGAAACACCATATATTTT.

This clonotype was seen a handful of times. The rearrangement joins TRBV5-1 to TRBJ2-5, with 7 bases fitting TRBD1. This CDR3 comprises 15 residues. With V trimmed by 3 bases and J by 2 bases, 7 bases remained unmatched. The germline CDR1 and CDR2 sequences are SGHRS and YFSETQ. For the CDR3, the DNA is TGCGCCAGCAGCTCGTTCCCGGGACAGCAAGAGACCCAGTACTTC. Translating gives CASSSFPGQQETQYF.

The chain joins TRBV5-1 to TRBJ2-7; D unclear. Germline V gives CDR1 SGHRS, CDR2 YFSETQ. The CDR3 runs to 15 residues. The germline V and J ends were trimmed by 1 base and 1 base, with 12 bases remaining between them. The CDR3 sequence: CASSLYPTSSYEQYF. CDR3 DNA: TGCGCCAGCAGCTTGTACCCAACGTCTTCCTACGAGCAGTACTTC.

The chain recombines TRBV19 with TRBJ2-6, with D possibly TRBD1 on 6 matching bases. From germline, CDR1 is LNHDA and CDR2 SQIVND (reference sequence). The CDR3 is 17 amino acids. V lost 3 bases and J 3 bases, leaving 15 bases between the germline ends. The chain's CDR3 is CASSIHSTGFGANVLTF. CDR3 sequence (DNA): TGTGCCAGTAGTATCCATTCGACAGGATTTGGGGCCAACGTCCTGACTTTC.

The chain combines TRBV11-2 with TRBJ1-1; D gene ambiguous. Deletions cut 5 bases from V and 3 bases from J, with 13 bases between. The CDR3 spans 14 residues. Germline V gives CDR1 SGHAT, CDR2 FQNNGV. CDR3 coding DNA: TGTGCCAGCAGCCCCCGGATTGGGGACACTGAAGCTTTCTTT. Its translation: CASSPRIGDTEAFF.

V usage is TRBV5-1 and J usage is TRBJ2-1; D is uncertain. The germline V and J ends were trimmed by 0 bases and 10 bases, with 5 bases remaining between them. This CDR3 contains 11 residues. CDR1 SGHRS and CDR2 YFSETQ come from the germline V gene. CDR3 residues: CASSLEREQFF. In DNA, the CDR3 is TGCGCCAGCAGCTTGGAGAGGGAGCAGTTCTTC.

With regard to this clonotype: The DNA is left out, because the CDR3 cannot be placed on it with certainty; the CDR3 is given as TCRdb lists it. The chain uses TRBV9 and TRBJ2-2; TRBD1 is the table's D call, not checked against the DNA. The CDR3 totals 16 residues, both ends included. Looked up from germline, CDR1 is SGDLS and CDR2 is YYNGEE. The CDR3 reads CASPPQGALSPGSCFF.

The chain has TRBV5-8 and TRBJ2-2; D gene ambiguous. Germline loops: CDR1 SGHTS, CDR2 YDEGEE. The CDR3 sequence is 15 residues long. Trimming stripped 0 bases from V and 5 bases from J, with 11 bases between. The CDR3 nucleotides read TGTGCCAGCAGCTTGGAGGGCTTTGGGACCGGGGAGCTGTTTTTT. Protein product: CASSLEGFGTGELFF.